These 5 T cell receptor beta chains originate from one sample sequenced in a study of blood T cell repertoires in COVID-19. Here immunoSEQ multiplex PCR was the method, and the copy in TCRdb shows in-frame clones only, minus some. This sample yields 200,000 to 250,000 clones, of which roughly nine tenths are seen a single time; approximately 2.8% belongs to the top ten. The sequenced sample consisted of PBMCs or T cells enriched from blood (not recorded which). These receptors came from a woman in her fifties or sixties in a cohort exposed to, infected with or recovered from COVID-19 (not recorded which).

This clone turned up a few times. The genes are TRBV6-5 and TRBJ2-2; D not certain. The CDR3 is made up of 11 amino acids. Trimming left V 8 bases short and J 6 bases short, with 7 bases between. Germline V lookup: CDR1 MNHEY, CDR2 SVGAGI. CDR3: CASYSPGELFF. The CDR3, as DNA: TGTGCCAGCTACAGCCCCGGGGAGCTGTTTTTT.

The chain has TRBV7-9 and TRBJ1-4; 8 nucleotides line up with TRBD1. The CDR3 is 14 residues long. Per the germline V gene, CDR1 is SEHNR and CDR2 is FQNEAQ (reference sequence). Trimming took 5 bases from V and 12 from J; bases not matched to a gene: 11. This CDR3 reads CASSHGRGLEELFF. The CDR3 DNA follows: TGTGCCAGCAGCCACGGCAGGGGGCTTGAGGAACTGTTTTTT. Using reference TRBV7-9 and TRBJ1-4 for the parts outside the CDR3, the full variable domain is DTGVSQNPRHKITKRGQNVTFRCDPISEHNRLYWYRQTLGQGPEFLTYFQNEAQLEKSRLLSDRFSAERPKGSFSTLEIQRTEQGDSAMYLCASSHGRGLEELFFGSGTQLSVL.

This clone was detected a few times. CDR3 coding DNA: TGTGCCAGCAGTGAAATGGGCAGCGGGCGAGCTTTCTTT. Translating gives CASSEMGSGRAFF. J is TRBJ1-1 and V is TRBV6-1; D not certain. CDR3 length: 13 residues. V was trimmed by 2 bases and J by 10 bases, leaving 14 bases between them. The germline V gene has CDR1 MNHNS and CDR2 SASEGT.

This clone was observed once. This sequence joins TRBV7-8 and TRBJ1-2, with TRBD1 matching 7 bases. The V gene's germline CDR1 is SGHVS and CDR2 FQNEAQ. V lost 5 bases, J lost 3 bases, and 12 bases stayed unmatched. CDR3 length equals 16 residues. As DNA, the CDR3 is TGTGCCAGCAGCCGAGGCGCAGGGGGGCTCGACTATGGCTACACCTTC. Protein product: CASSRGAGGLDYGYTF. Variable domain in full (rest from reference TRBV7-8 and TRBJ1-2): GAGVSQSPRYKVAKRGQDVALRCDPISGHVSLFWYQQALGQGPEFLTYFQNEAQLDKSGLPSDRFFAERPEGSVSTLKIQRTQQEDSAVYLCASSRGAGGLDYGYTFGSGTRLTVV.

In DNA form, the CDR3 reads TGCGCCAGCAATGGCGGGGCCACCGGGGAGCTGTTTTTT. It specifies CASNGGATGELFF. V is TRBV5-1 and J is TRBJ2-2; weak D call: TRBD2 (6 bases). The CDR3 is 13 residues long. V gave up 6 bases and J gave up 4 bases, with 10 bases separating them. Germline CDR1 SGHRS, CDR2 YFSETQ.